This paragraph reports one T cell receptor beta chain. Profiling relied on immunoSEQ multiplex PCR, and the TCRdb table lists in-frame clones only, not all of them. The sample lists approximately 170,000 clones, roughly 93% occurring once. V shed 5 bases and J shed 5 bases, with 16 bases lying between them. Per the germline V gene, CDR1 is SGHNT and CDR2 is YYREEE (reference sequence). The CDR3 runs to 14 residues. This sample is part of a study of control samples from healthy donors and cancer patients. Specimen: blood. This rearrangement joins TRBV5-4 to TRBJ1-2, with a tentative D call TRBD1 (5 bases). This TCR derives from a woman aged 55-70 years in good health. The chain's CDR3 is CASRGEGIGYGYTF. The CDR3 DNA is TGTGCCAGCAGAGGAGAGGGGATCGGTTATGGCTACACCTTC.